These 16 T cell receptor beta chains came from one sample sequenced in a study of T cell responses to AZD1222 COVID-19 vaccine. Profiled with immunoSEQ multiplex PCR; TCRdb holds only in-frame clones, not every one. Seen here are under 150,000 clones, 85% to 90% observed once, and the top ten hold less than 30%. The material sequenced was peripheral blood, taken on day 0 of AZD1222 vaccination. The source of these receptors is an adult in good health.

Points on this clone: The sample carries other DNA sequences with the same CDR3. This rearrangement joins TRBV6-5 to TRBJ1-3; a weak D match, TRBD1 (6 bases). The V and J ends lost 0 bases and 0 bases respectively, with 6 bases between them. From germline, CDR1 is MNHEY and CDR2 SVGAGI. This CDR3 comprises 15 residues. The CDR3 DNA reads TGTGCCAGCAGTTACTCACAGGGCTCTGGAAACACCATATATTTT. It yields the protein CASSYSQGSGNTIYF.

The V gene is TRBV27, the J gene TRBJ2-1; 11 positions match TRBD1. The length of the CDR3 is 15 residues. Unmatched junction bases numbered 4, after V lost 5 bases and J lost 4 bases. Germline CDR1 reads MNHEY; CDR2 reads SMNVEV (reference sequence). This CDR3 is CASSLGTGGYNEQFF. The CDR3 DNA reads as TGTGCCAGCAGTCTCGGGACAGGGGGTTACAATGAGCAGTTCTTC.

The CDR3 loop reads CASSPSGVTFFNYGYTF. DNA for the CDR3: TGTGCCAGCAGCCCTTCTGGGGTCACCTTTTTTAACTATGGCTACACCTTC. This chain connects TRBV27 to TRBJ1-2; no clear D gene. Germline V gene data show CDR1 as MNHEY and CDR2 as SMNVEV (reference sequence). V lost 6 bases to trimming and J lost 1 base, with 21 bases between them. The CDR3 sequence is 17 residues long.

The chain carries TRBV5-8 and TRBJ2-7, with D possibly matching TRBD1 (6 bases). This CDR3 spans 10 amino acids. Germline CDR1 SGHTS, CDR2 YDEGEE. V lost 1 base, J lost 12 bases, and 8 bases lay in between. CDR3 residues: CASSLSQGYF. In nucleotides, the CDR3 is TGTGCCAGCAGCTTGTCACAGGGGTACTTC. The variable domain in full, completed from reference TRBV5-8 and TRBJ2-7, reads EAGVTQSPTHLIKTRGQQATLRCSPISGHTSVYWYQQALGLGLQFLLWYDEGEERNRGNFPPRFSGRQFPNYSSELNVNALELEDSALYLCASSLSQGYFGPGTRLTVT.

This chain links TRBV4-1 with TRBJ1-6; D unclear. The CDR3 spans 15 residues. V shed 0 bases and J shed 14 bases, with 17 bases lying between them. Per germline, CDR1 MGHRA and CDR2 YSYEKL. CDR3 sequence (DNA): TGCGCCAGCAGCCAAGATGTTGGACTGCCCCGGACCCTCCACTTT. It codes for CASSQDVGLPRTLHF.

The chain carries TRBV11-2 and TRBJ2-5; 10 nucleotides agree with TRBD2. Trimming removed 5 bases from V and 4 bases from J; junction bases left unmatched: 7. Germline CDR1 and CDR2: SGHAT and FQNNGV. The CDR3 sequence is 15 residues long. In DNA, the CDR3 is TGTGCCAGCAGCACTCTAGCGGGAGTGGTAGAGACCCAGTACTTC. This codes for CASSTLAGVVETQYF.

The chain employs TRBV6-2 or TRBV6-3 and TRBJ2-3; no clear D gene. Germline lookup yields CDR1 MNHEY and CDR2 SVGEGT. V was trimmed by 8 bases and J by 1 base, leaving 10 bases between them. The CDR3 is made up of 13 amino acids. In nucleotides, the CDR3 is TGTGCCAGCCGCCTGTGGGGCACAGATACGCAGTATTTT. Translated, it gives CASRLWGTDTQYF.

Written as DNA, the CDR3 is TGTGCCAGCAGTCTAGGGACTAGCGGATTTACGGGGCAGTTCTTC. It is translated as CASSLGTSGFTGQFF. The chain carries TRBV7-2 and TRBJ2-1; 11 bases fit TRBD2. The germline V gene encodes CDR1 SGHTA and CDR2 FQGNSA. CDR3 length: 15 residues. The junction had 13 bases not matched to a gene; V was cut back by 6 bases and J by 12 bases.

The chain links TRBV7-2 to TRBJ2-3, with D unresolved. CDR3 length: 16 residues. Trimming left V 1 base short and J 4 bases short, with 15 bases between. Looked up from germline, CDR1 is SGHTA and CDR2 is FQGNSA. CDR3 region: CASSLDVGARPDTQYF. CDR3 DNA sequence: TGTGCCAGCAGCTTAGACGTGGGTGCCAGACCAGATACGCAGTATTTT.

The CDR3 here is CASSEGDRQNEKLFF. DNA of the CDR3: TGCGCCAGCAGCGAGGGAGACCGACAGAATGAAAAACTGTTTTTT. V is TRBV4-1 and J is TRBJ1-4, with D possibly being TRBD1 (5 bases). Trimming removed 5 bases from V and 5 bases from J, with 15 bases in between. The CDR3 has 15 amino acids. Per the germline V gene, CDR1 is MGHRA and CDR2 is YSYEKL.

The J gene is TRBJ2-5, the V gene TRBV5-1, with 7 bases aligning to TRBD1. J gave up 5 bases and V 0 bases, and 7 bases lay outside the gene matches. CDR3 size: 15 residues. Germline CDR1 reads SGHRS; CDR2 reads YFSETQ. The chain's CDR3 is CASSLGTTGIETQYF. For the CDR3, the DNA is TGCGCCAGCAGCTTGGGAACGACAGGGATCGAGACCCAGTACTTC.

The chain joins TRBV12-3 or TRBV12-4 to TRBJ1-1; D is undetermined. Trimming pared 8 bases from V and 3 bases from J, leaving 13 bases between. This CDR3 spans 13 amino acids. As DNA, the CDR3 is TGTGCCAGCGGTCCCCTTATGGACACTGAAGCTTTCTTT. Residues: CASGPLMDTEAFF.

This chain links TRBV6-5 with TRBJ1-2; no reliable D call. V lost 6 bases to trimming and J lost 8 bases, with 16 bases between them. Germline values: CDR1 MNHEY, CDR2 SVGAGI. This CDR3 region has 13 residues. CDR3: CASRPDSSVGYTF. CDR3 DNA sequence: TGTGCCAGCAGGCCCGACTCCAGCGTGGGCTACACCTTC.

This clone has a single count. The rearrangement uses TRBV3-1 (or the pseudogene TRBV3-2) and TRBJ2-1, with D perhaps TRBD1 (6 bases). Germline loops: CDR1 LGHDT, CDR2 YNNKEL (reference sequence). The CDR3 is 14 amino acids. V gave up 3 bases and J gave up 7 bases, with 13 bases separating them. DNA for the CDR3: TGTGCCAGCAGCCACCAGGGGTGGACAAATGAGCAGTTCTTC. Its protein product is CASSHQGWTNEQFF.

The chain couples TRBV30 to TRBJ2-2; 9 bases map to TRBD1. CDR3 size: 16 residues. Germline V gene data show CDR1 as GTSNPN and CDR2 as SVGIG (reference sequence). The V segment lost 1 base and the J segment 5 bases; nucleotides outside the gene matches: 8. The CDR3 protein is CAWSDSPGQGTGELFF. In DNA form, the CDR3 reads TGTGCCTGGAGTGATTCTCCGGGACAGGGAACCGGGGAGCTGTTTTTT.

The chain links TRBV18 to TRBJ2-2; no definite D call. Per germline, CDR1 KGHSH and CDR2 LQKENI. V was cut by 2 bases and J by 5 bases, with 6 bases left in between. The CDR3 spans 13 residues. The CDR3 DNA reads TGTGCCAGCTCACCAGGGGAAACCGGGGAGCTGTTTTTT. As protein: CASSPGETGELFF. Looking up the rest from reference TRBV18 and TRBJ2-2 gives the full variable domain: NAGVMQNPRHLVRRRGQEARLRCSPMKGHSHVYWYRQLPEEGLKFMVYLQKENIIDESGMPKERFSAEFPKEGPSILRIQQVVRGDSAAYFCASSPGETGELFFGEGSRLTVL.